The rows below give T cell receptor beta chains drawn from one sample of a study of blood T cell repertoires in COVID-19. TCRdb keeps only in-frame clones here, not all; method: immunoSEQ multiplex PCR. The sample has 150,000 to 200,000 clones, about 85% seen once; the top ten hold about 3.5%. What was sequenced was peripheral blood. All receptors derive from a human donor with acute or convalescent COVID-19. The donor label of this sample is uncertain. Each CDR3 is given with its conserved first and last residue. The order of the fields is V gene, J gene, D gene, clone size, CDR3 length, CDR3 DNA, CDR3 protein. A D gene is named only where the DNA matches it firmly. Some rows mark clone size as missing; the rest say once, few, many or name a class of expanded clone.

v_call: TRBV7-6; j_call: TRBJ2-6; d_call: -; clone_size: -; cdr3_length: 15; cdr3_nt: TGTGCCAGCAGCTTAGCCTTCCCTGGGGCCAACGTCCTGACTTTC; cdr3_aa: CASSLAFPGANVLTF
v_call: TRBV3-1/TRBV3-2; j_call: TRBJ1-1; d_call: -; clone_size: -; cdr3_length: 17; cdr3_nt: TGTGCCAGCAGCCAAGTCATATTCGGACAAAAGAACACTGAAGCTTTCTTT; cdr3_aa: CASSQVIFGQKNTEAFF
v_call: TRBV7-7; j_call: TRBJ2-2; d_call: -; clone_size: few; cdr3_length: 18; cdr3_nt: TGTGCCAGCAGCCCGAGTTTAACCAGGGTAAAGAACACCGGGGAGCTGTTTTTT; cdr3_aa: CASSPSLTRVKNTGELFF
v_call: TRBV7-8; j_call: TRBJ1-3; d_call: -; clone_size: -; cdr3_length: 15; cdr3_nt: TGTGCCAGCAGCTTAGAGGGCAGGGCTGGAAACACCATATATTTT; cdr3_aa: CASSLEGRAGNTIYF
v_call: TRBV4-2; j_call: TRBJ1-2; d_call: -; clone_size: -; cdr3_length: 16; cdr3_nt: TGTGCCAGCAGCCAAGATCGACAGGAAGCGAACTATGGCTACACCTTC; cdr3_aa: CASSQDRQEANYGYTF
v_call: TRBV29-1; j_call: TRBJ1-2; d_call: -; clone_size: -; cdr3_length: 15; cdr3_nt: TGCAGCGTTTGGTTGGGACAAAGGGTTGACTATGGCTACACCTTC; cdr3_aa: CSVWLGQRVDYGYTF
v_call: TRBV20-1; j_call: TRBJ1-3; d_call: -; clone_size: -; cdr3_length: 11; cdr3_nt: TGCAGTGCCCCAGGTGGAAACACCATATATTTT; cdr3_aa: CSAPGGNTIYF
v_call: TRBV19; j_call: TRBJ2-5; d_call: -; clone_size: -; cdr3_length: 13; cdr3_nt: TGTGCCAGTAGGACCACAGGGATAGAGACCCAGTACTTC; cdr3_aa: CASRTTGIETQYF
v_call: TRBV4-1; j_call: TRBJ1-6; d_call: TRBD1; clone_size: -; cdr3_length: 16; cdr3_nt: TGCGCCAGCAGCCAGCCTCCTTGGCAGGGGGATTCCCCCCTCCACTTT; cdr3_aa: CASSQPPWQGDSPLHF
v_call: TRBV9; j_call: TRBJ2-5; d_call: -; clone_size: once; cdr3_length: 13; cdr3_nt: TGTGCCAGCAGCGTAGACGGCAGGGAGACCCAGTACTTC; cdr3_aa: CASSVDGRETQYF
v_call: TRBV4-1; j_call: TRBJ1-2; d_call: -; clone_size: once; cdr3_length: 17; cdr3_nt: TGCGCCAGCAGCCAACAATTCAGTAGGAGGGACCAAGATGGCTACACCTTC; cdr3_aa: CASSQQFSRRDQDGYTF
v_call: TRBV5-6; j_call: TRBJ1-1; d_call: TRBD1; clone_size: -; cdr3_length: 16; cdr3_nt: TGTGCCAGCAGACCCCCTGGGACAGGGGGTGACACTGAAGCTTTCTTT; cdr3_aa: CASRPPGTGGDTEAFF
v_call: TRBV4-1; j_call: TRBJ2-7; d_call: TRBD1; clone_size: -; cdr3_length: 17; cdr3_nt: TGCGCCAGCAGCCAAGTCTCCGGACAGGGGGGGCTCTACGAGCAGTACTTC; cdr3_aa: CASSQVSGQGGLYEQYF
v_call: TRBV6-5; j_call: TRBJ1-5; d_call: -; clone_size: -; cdr3_length: 13; cdr3_nt: TGTGCCAGCAGTAGGGGTTACCGTCAGCCCCAGCATTTT; cdr3_aa: CASSRGYRQPQHF
v_call: TRBV29-1; j_call: TRBJ2-2; d_call: TRBD2; clone_size: few; cdr3_length: 14; cdr3_nt: TGCAGCATCCAGCCTCAGCGGGGGCCCGGGGAGCTGTTTTTT; cdr3_aa: CSIQPQRGPGELFF
v_call: TRBV18; j_call: TRBJ1-1; d_call: -; clone_size: -; cdr3_length: 16; cdr3_nt: TGTGCCAGCTCCTCAGGCTGGGCCGGCCTTAGAACTGAAGCTTTCTTT; cdr3_aa: CASSSGWAGLRTEAFF
v_call: TRBV28; j_call: TRBJ2-1; d_call: -; clone_size: few; cdr3_length: 13; cdr3_nt: TGTGCCAGCAGTTCCACGGTCCTTAATGAGCAGTTCTTC; cdr3_aa: CASSSTVLNEQFF
v_call: TRBV18; j_call: TRBJ1-1; d_call: TRBD1; clone_size: -; cdr3_length: 18; cdr3_nt: TGTGCCAGCTCAAACGGTTTAGGGACAGGGACTAGCGACACTGAAGCTTTCTTT; cdr3_aa: CASSNGLGTGTSDTEAFF
v_call: TRBV27; j_call: TRBJ1-6; d_call: TRBD1; clone_size: -; cdr3_length: 16; cdr3_nt: TGTGCCAGCAGTTTGCTTTTGGGACAGGGGCTCTCACCCCTCCACTTT; cdr3_aa: CASSLLLGQGLSPLHF
v_call: TRBV27; j_call: TRBJ2-5; d_call: -; clone_size: -; cdr3_length: 18; cdr3_nt: TGTGCCAGCAGCCCCACGGGGCGGGGCATTGGGTTTCAAGAGACCCAGTACTTC; cdr3_aa: CASSPTGRGIGFQETQYF
v_call: TRBV28; j_call: TRBJ1-6; d_call: -; clone_size: once; cdr3_length: 15; cdr3_nt: TGTGCCAGCAGCCAACCCCGGGGTACGAATTCACCCCTCCACTTT; cdr3_aa: CASSQPRGTNSPLHF
v_call: TRBV7-3; j_call: TRBJ2-3; d_call: TRBD1; clone_size: -; cdr3_length: 16; cdr3_nt: TGTGCCAGCAGCTTCCGGACGGGACAGGGGGGGGATACGCAGTATTTT; cdr3_aa: CASSFRTGQGGDTQYF
v_call: TRBV24-1; j_call: TRBJ1-5; d_call: -; clone_size: -; cdr3_length: 14; cdr3_nt: TGTGCCACCGGAGGAGTACATAGCAATCAGCCCCAGCATTTT; cdr3_aa: CATGGVHSNQPQHF
v_call: TRBV7-9; j_call: TRBJ1-3; d_call: -; clone_size: -; cdr3_length: 15; cdr3_nt: TGTGCCAGCAGCTTACAGGGAGGGTCTGGAAACACCATATATTTT; cdr3_aa: CASSLQGGSGNTIYF
v_call: TRBV18; j_call: TRBJ2-7; d_call: TRBD1; clone_size: once; cdr3_length: 15; cdr3_nt: TGTGCCAGCTCACCACCGGGGACAGGGTCCTACGAGCAGTACTTC; cdr3_aa: CASSPPGTGSYEQYF
v_call: TRBV7-9; j_call: TRBJ1-5; d_call: -; clone_size: -; cdr3_length: 16; cdr3_nt: TGTGCCAGCAGCTTCTCTACCGGGACACTCAATCAGCCCCAGCATTTT; cdr3_aa: CASSFSTGTLNQPQHF
v_call: TRBV29-1; j_call: TRBJ1-5; d_call: TRBD1; clone_size: few; cdr3_length: 14; cdr3_nt: TGCAGCGTTGAGGTTGGGACAGGGAATCAGCCCCAGCATTTT; cdr3_aa: CSVEVGTGNQPQHF
v_call: TRBV5-1; j_call: TRBJ2-7; d_call: -; clone_size: few; cdr3_length: 14; cdr3_nt: TGCGCCAGCAGCTGGATGGACAGTTCCTACGAGCAGTACTTC; cdr3_aa: CASSWMDSSYEQYF
v_call: TRBV9; j_call: TRBJ2-1; d_call: -; clone_size: -; cdr3_length: 17; cdr3_nt: TGTGCCAGCAAGCTGGGAGGAATTGATGAGGCCTACAATGAGCAGTTCTTC; cdr3_aa: CASKLGGIDEAYNEQFF
v_call: TRBV19; j_call: TRBJ1-5; d_call: -; clone_size: -; cdr3_length: 16; cdr3_nt: TGTGCCAGTAGTAGGGGGGGGGAAAATAGCAATCAGCCCCAGCATTTT; cdr3_aa: CASSRGGENSNQPQHF
v_call: TRBV9; j_call: TRBJ1-4; d_call: TRBD1; clone_size: -; cdr3_length: 14; cdr3_nt: TGTGCCAGCAGCCCACCGGACAGGGAGGAAAAACTGTTTTTT; cdr3_aa: CASSPPDREEKLFF
v_call: TRBV5-4; j_call: TRBJ1-4; d_call: -; clone_size: once; cdr3_length: 15; cdr3_nt: TGTGCCAGCAGCCCCGGTGTCGGGACTAATGAAAAACTGTTTTTT; cdr3_aa: CASSPGVGTNEKLFF
v_call: TRBV6-1; j_call: TRBJ2-3; d_call: -; clone_size: few; cdr3_length: 15; cdr3_nt: TGTGCCAGCAGTGAACCGAGGGCATACACAGATACGCAGTATTTT; cdr3_aa: CASSEPRAYTDTQYF
v_call: TRBV6-5; j_call: TRBJ1-5; d_call: -; clone_size: -; cdr3_length: 14; cdr3_nt: TGTGCCAGCAGTTTTCCAGGGGACAATCAGCCCCAGCATTTT; cdr3_aa: CASSFPGDNQPQHF
v_call: TRBV10-2; j_call: TRBJ1-4; d_call: -; clone_size: -; cdr3_length: 14; cdr3_nt: TGCGCCAGCAGGTTACAGGCAACTAATGAAAAACTGTTTTTT; cdr3_aa: CASRLQATNEKLFF
v_call: TRBV27; j_call: TRBJ2-1; d_call: TRBD2; clone_size: few; cdr3_length: 15; cdr3_nt: TGTGCCAGCAGACCCCCGGGACTAGGGGGCAATGAGCAGTTCTTC; cdr3_aa: CASRPPGLGGNEQFF
v_call: TRBV7-2; j_call: TRBJ2-7; d_call: -; clone_size: -; cdr3_length: 15; cdr3_nt: TGTGCCAGCAGCTTACGGCGGGGCAGGAACTACGAGCAGTACTTC; cdr3_aa: CASSLRRGRNYEQYF
v_call: TRBV30; j_call: TRBJ1-4; d_call: -; clone_size: few; cdr3_length: 13; cdr3_nt: TGTGCCTGGAGATGGGGGCGAGGGGGAAAACTGTTTTTT; cdr3_aa: CAWRWGRGGKLFF
v_call: TRBV9; j_call: TRBJ1-1; d_call: -; clone_size: once; cdr3_length: 17; cdr3_nt: TGTGCCAGCAGCCCTCTACCAGGTGGCGTGGGGAACACTGAAGCTTTCTTT; cdr3_aa: CASSPLPGGVGNTEAFF
v_call: TRBV10-3; j_call: TRBJ2-7; d_call: TRBD1; clone_size: -; cdr3_length: 14; cdr3_nt: TGTGCCATCAGTGAAGACAGGGGGAACTACGAGCAGTACTTC; cdr3_aa: CAISEDRGNYEQYF
v_call: TRBV29-1; j_call: TRBJ1-6; d_call: TRBD1; clone_size: -; cdr3_length: 13; cdr3_nt: TGCAGCGTGCTGACAGGGGCAAATTCACCCCTCCACTTT; cdr3_aa: CSVLTGANSPLHF
v_call: TRBV6-6; j_call: TRBJ2-5; d_call: TRBD2; clone_size: -; cdr3_length: 14; cdr3_nt: TGTGCCACCTCCGCAGCGGGGGGCAGAGAGACCCAGTACTTC; cdr3_aa: CATSAAGGRETQYF
v_call: TRBV28; j_call: TRBJ2-7; d_call: TRBD1; clone_size: -; cdr3_length: 15; cdr3_nt: TGTGCCAGCAGGCCGACCGGGACAGCCTCCTACGAGCAGTACTTC; cdr3_aa: CASRPTGTASYEQYF
v_call: TRBV19; j_call: TRBJ2-3; d_call: -; clone_size: -; cdr3_length: 12; cdr3_nt: TGTGCCAGTAGTATAGACAGATATACGCAGTATTTT; cdr3_aa: CASSIDRYTQYF
v_call: TRBV25-1; j_call: TRBJ1-4; d_call: -; clone_size: -; cdr3_length: 13; cdr3_nt: TGTGCCAGCAGTAAAGACAGTTGGGAAAAACTGTTTTTT; cdr3_aa: CASSKDSWEKLFF